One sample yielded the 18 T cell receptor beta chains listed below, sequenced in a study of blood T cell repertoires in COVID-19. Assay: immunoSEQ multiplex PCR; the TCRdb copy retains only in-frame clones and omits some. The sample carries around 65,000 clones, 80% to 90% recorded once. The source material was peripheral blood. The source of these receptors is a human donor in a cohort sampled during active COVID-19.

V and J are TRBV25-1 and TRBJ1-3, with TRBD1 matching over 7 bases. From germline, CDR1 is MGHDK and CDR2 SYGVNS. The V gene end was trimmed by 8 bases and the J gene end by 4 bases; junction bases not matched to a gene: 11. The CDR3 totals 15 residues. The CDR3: CASSGQAGDGNTIYF. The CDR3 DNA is TGTGCCAGCTCAGGACAGGCTGGCGACGGAAACACCATATATTTT.

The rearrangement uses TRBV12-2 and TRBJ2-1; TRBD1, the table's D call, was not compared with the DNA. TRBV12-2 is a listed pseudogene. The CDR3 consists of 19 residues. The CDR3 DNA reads TGTGCAAGTCGCTTCGTTCCCGGACAGGGCCTGGGGATTCACAATGAGCAGTTCTTC. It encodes CASRFVPGQGLGIHNEQFF.

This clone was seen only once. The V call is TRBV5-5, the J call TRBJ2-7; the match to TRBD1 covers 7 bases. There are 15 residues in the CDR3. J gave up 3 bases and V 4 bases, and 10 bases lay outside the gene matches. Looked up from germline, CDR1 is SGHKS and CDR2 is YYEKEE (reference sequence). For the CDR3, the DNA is TGTGCCAGCAGCCTCGGGACAGCACCCTTCTACGAGCAGTACTTC. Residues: CASSLGTAPFYEQYF.

CDR3 loop: CASSLSRAGLAGVYEQYF. CDR3 coding DNA: TGTGCCAGCAGTTTATCCCGGGCCGGACTAGCGGGAGTGTACGAGCAGTACTTC. V and J are TRBV27 and TRBJ2-7; 13 positions match TRBD2. The CDR3 has 18 amino acids. Germline CDR1 and CDR2: MNHEY and SMNVEV (reference sequence). V lost 0 bases to trimming and J lost 4 bases; unmatched junction nucleotides: 9.

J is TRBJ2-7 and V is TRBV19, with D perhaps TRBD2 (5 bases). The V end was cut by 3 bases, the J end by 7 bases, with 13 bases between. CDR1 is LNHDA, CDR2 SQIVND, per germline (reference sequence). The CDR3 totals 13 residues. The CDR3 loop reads CASSIGPSGEQYF. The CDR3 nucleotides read TGTGCCAGTAGTATTGGGCCGTCGGGGGAGCAGTACTTC.

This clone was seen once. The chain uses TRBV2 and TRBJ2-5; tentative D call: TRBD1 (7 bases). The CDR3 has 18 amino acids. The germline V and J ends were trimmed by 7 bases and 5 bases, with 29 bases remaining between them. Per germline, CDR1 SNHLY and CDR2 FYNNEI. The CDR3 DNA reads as TGTGCCAGCAAACCCTGGAGGAGCGACAGGGAGGTCGAGGAGACCCAGTACTTC. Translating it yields CASKPWRSDREVEETQYF.

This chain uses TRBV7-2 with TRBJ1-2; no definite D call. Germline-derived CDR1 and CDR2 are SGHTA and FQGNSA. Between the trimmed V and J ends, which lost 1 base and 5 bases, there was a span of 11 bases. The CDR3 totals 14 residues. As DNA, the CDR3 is TGTGCCAGCAGCTTAGGCGGGAACGCTTATGGCTACACCTTC. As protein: CASSLGGNAYGYTF.

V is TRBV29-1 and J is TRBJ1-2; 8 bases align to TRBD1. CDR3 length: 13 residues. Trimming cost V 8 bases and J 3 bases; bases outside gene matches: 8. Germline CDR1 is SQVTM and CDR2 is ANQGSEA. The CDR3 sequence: CSLGPTGDYGYTF. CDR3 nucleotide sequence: TGCAGCCTTGGACCGACAGGGGACTATGGCTACACCTTC. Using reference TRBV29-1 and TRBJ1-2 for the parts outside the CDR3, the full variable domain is SAVISQKPSRDICQRGTSLTIQCQVDSQVTMMFWYRQQPGQSLTLIATANQGSEATYESGFVIDKFPISRPNLTFSTLTVSNMSPEDSSIYLCSLGPTGDYGYTFGSGTRLTVV.

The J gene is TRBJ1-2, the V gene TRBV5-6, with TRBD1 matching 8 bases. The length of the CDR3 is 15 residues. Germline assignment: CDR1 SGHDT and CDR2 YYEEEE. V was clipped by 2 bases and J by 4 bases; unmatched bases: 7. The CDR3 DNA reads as TGTGCCAGCAGCTTAGGGGACAGGCGCTCCTATGGCTACACCTTC. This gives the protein CASSLGDRRSYGYTF.

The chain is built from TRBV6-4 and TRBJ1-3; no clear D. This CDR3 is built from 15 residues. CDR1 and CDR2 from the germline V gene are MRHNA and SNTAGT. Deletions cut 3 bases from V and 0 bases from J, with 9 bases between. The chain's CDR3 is CASSEYAGSGNTIYF. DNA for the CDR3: TGTGCCAGCAGTGAATACGCAGGCTCTGGAAACACCATATATTTT.

The CDR3 loop is CASSSDRGDNEAFF. CDR3 bases: TGTGCCAGCAGCTCAGACAGGGGGGACAATGAAGCTTTCTTT. J is TRBJ1-1 and V is TRBV5-4; 9 bases map to TRBD1. The germline CDR1 and CDR2 sequences are SGHNT and YYREEE (reference sequence). V lost 3 bases and J lost 7; bases outside the gene matches: 7. The CDR3 runs 14 residues.

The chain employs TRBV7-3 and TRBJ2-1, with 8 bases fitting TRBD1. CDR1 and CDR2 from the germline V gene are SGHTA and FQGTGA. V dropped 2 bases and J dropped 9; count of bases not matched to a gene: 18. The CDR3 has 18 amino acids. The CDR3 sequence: CASSLVAGGVLDHGEQFF. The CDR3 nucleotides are TGTGCCAGCAGCTTAGTGGCAGGGGGCGTTTTAGATCATGGTGAGCAGTTCTTC.

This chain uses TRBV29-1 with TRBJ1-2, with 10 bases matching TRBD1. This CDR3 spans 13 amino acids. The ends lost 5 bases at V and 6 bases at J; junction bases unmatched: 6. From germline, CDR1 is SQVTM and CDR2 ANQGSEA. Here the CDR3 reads CSVPGQGKNGYTF. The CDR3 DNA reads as TGCAGCGTTCCGGGACAGGGGAAGAATGGCTACACCTTC. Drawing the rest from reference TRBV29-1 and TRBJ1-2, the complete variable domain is SAVISQKPSRDICQRGTSLTIQCQVDSQVTMMFWYRQQPGQSLTLIATANQGSEATYESGFVIDKFPISRPNLTFSTLTVSNMSPEDSSIYLCSVPGQGKNGYTFGSGTRLTVV.

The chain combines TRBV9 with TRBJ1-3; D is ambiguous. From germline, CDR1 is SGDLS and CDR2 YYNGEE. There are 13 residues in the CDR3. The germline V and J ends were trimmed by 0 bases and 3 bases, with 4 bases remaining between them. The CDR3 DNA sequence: TGTGCCAGCAGCGTAGACAGTGGAAACACCATATATTTT. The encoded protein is CASSVDSGNTIYF.

CDR3 in amino acids: CASSPRAGGAGTDTQYF. In DNA, the CDR3 is TGTGCCAGCAGCCCTAGGGCCGGGGGGGCTGGAACAGATACGCAGTATTTT. The chain combines TRBV5-4 with TRBJ2-3, with 8 bases aligning to TRBD2. The J segment lost 3 bases and the V segment lost 4 bases, leaving 13 bases of the junction unmatched. CDR1 SGHNT and CDR2 YYREEE come from the germline V gene (reference sequence). The CDR3 spans 17 residues.

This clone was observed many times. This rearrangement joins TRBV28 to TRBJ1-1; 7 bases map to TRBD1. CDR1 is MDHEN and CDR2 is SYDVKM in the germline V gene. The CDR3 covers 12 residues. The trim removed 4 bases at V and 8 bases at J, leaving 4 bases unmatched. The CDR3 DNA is TGTGCCAGCAGTTCCGGGACAGCGGAAGCTTTCTTT. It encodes CASSSGTAEAFF.

In DNA, the CDR3 is TGTGCCAGCAGCTTAGGGGACGGGAGTTTTTGGGGATCTCAAGAGACCCAGTACTTC. This encodes CASSLGDGSFWGSQETQYF. The rearrangement uses TRBV7-9 and TRBJ2-5; maybe TRBD2 (6 bases). Trimming shortened V by 1 base and J by 2 bases, and 23 bases separated the two germline ends. This CDR3 comprises 19 residues. From germline, CDR1 is SEHNR and CDR2 FQNEAQ (reference sequence).

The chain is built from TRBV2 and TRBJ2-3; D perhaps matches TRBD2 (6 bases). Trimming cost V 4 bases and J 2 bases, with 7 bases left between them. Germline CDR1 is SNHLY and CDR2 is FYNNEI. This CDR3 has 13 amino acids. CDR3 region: CASSADYTDTQYF. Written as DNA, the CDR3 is TGTGCCAGCAGTGCGGACTACACAGATACGCAGTATTTT.